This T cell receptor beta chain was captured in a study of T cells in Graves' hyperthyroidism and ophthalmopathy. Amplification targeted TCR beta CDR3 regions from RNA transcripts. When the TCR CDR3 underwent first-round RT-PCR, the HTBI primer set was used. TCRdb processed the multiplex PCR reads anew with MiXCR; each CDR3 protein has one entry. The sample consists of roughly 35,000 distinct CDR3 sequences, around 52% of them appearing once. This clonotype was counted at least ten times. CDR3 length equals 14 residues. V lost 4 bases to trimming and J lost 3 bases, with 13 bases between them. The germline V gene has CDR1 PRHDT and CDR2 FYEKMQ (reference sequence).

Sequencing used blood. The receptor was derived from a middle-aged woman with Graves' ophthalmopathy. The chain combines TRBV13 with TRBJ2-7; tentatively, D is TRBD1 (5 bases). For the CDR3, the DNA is TGTGCCAGCAGCTCTCAGGGTTCCGTCTACGAGCAGTACTTC. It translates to CASSSQGSVYEQYF.